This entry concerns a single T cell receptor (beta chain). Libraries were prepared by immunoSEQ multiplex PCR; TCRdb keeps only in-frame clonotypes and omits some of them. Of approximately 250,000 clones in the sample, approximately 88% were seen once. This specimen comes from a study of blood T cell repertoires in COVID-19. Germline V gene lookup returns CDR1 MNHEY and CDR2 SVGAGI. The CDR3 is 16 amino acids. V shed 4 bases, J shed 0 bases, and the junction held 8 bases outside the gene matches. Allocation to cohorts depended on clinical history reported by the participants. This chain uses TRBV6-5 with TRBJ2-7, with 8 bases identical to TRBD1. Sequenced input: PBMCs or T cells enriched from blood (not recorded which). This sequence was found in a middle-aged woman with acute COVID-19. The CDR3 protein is CASSSPSTGVSYEQYF. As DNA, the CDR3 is TGTGCCAGCAGTTCCCCTTCGACAGGGGTCTCCTACGAGCAGTACTTC.